There are a few counts of the clone carrying this TCR beta chain. Its target is unknown. The investigators reverse transcribed all of the isolated RNA, so they sequenced expressed TCRB transcripts. Samples of naive, central memory and regulatory T cells yielded a mean of about 3.57 million reads. Profiled with immunoSEQ multiplex PCR; TCRdb holds only in-frame clones, not every one. Altogether around 650,000 clones are present, around 12% being singletons, with the ten largest covering more than 0.1%. Trimming removed 0 bases at V and 2 bases at J, with 8 bases between. The CDR3 is 14 residues long. Germline assignment: CDR1 SGHRS and CDR2 YFSETQ. This sample is part of a study of beta chain features in type 1 diabetes. Study-level information: Patients were similar to healthy donors in age and gender (as well as in cell yields). Study-wide results and limits: Type 1 diabetes patients had TCRB CDR3s that were shorter (moderately but significantly so) in all four CD4+ subsets. Because the template was cDNA, high-expressing cells might be over-represented.

It was via CD45RO/CCR7/CD25/CD127/CD95/CD27 that CD4+ naive, central memory, regulatory and stem cell-like memory cells were sorted. The receptor was derived from a man in his thirties or forties with type 1 diabetes. The specimen sequenced was naive CD4+ T cells from blood. This rearrangement joins TRBV5-1 to TRBJ1-2; D is unclear. CDR3 in DNA: TGCGCCAGCAGCTTGGGTGAGAAAAACTATGGCTACACCTTC. Translating gives CASSLGEKNYGYTF.